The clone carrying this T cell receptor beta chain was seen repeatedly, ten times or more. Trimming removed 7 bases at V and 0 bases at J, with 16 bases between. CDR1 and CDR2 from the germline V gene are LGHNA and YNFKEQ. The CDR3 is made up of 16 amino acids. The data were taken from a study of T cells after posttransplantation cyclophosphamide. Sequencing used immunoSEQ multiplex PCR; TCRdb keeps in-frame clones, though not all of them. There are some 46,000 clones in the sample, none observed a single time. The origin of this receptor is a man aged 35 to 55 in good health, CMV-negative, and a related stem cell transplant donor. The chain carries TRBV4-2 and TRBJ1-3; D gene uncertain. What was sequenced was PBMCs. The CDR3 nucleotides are TGTGCCAGCACGGCAGGTGTACTGAGCTCTGGAAACACCATATATTTT. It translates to CASTAGVLSSGNTIYF.